This is a list of T cell receptor beta chains from one sample in a study of T-cell reconstitution after alpha-beta-depleted transplantation in children. Each CDR3 protein is one row after TCRdb ran MiXCR on the PCR reads. This table holds 530,000 or so distinct CDR3 sequences, over 25% found once. The sample consisted of PBMCs, taken before TCRalphabeta/CD19-depleted stem cell transplant. The receptors shown here come from a boy less than two years old with Wiskott-Aldrich syndrome, due to receive a stem cell transplant. Both conserved end residues are part of each CDR3. The D gene is left open where the match is weak. Rows give clone size only sometimes, using once, few, many, or a class for an expanded clone.

TRBD1 | TRBJ2-7 | TRBV5-1 | . | CASSSTGQSSYEQYF | TGCGCCAGCAGCTCTACGGGACAGTCCTCCTACGAGCAGTACTTC
. | TRBJ1-3 | TRBV29-1 | . | CSVETGAGNTIYF | TGCAGCGTTGAGACGGGGGCTGGAAACACCATATATTTT
. | TRBJ2-1 | TRBV19 | few | CASSIVTGSYNEQFF | TGTGCCAGTAGTATAGTTACGGGATCCTACAATGAGCAGTTCTTC
TRBD2 | TRBJ2-1 | TRBV5-1 | . | CASSLGRTSRSYNEQFF | TGCGCCAGCAGCTTGGGGAGGACTAGTCGTTCCTACAATGAGCAGTTCTTC
. | TRBJ1-4 | TRBV29-1 | . | CSVVTGHNEKLFF | TGCAGCGTTGTGACAGGCCATAATGAAAAACTGTTTTTT
TRBD1 | TRBJ2-7 | TRBV30 | . | CAWDTGANYEQYF | TGTGCCTGGGACACAGGGGCCAACTACGAGCAGTACTTC
TRBD2 | TRBJ2-1 | TRBV5-1 | . | CASSPNQLAGGPNEQFF | TGCGCCAGCAGCCCAAATCAGCTAGCGGGAGGGCCCAATGAGCAGTTCTTC
. | TRBJ2-2 | TRBV5-8 | few | CASSWSTGELFF | TGTGCCAGCAGCTGGTCCACCGGGGAGCTGTTTTTT
. | TRBJ2-1 | TRBV5-5 | . | CASSFVAESSYNEQFF | TGTGCCAGCAGCTTCGTAGCGGAGAGCTCCTACAATGAGCAGTTCTTC
. | TRBJ2-7 | TRBV5-1 | few | CASSLGPPYGQLRYEQYF | TGCGCCAGCAGCTTGGGTCCTCCATACGGCCAACTTCGGTACGAGCAGTACTTC
. | TRBJ1-4 | TRBV11-2 | . | CASSLGGLGEKLFF | TGTGCCAGCAGCTTAGGAGGGTTGGGTGAAAAACTGTTTTTT
TRBD2 | TRBJ2-7 | TRBV4-1 | . | CASSLRTGTSGSHEQYF | TGCGCCAGCAGCCTTCGAACCGGGACTAGCGGGAGTCACGAGCAGTACTTC
TRBD2 | TRBJ2-1 | TRBV20-1 | few | CSARDFQAGSSYNEQFF | TGCAGTGCTAGAGATTTTCAAGCGGGAAGCTCCTACAATGAGCAGTTCTTC
TRBD2 | TRBJ2-1 | TRBV12-3/TRBV12-4 | few | CASSLGTSGSFYNEQFF | TGTGCCAGCAGTTTGGGGACTAGCGGGAGTTTTTACAATGAGCAGTTCTTC
. | TRBJ2-7 | TRBV2 | . | CASSGVGKGYEQYF | TGTGCCAGCAGTGGGGTAGGGAAGGGTTACGAGCAGTACTTC
. | TRBJ2-5 | TRBV10-3 | . | CAISESTLAETQYF | TGTGCCATCAGTGAGTCGACGCTGGCAGAGACCCAGTACTTC
. | TRBJ2-7 | TRBV27 | few | CASSLSRTFLGYEQYF | TGTGCCAGCAGTTTATCGCGGACTTTCCTAGGCTACGAGCAGTACTTC
TRBD2 | TRBJ2-1 | TRBV5-1 | . | CASSPRTRGGEQFF | TGCGCCAGCAGCCCGAGGACACGGGGGGGTGAGCAGTTCTTC